These 2 T cell receptor beta chains were sequenced from one sample in a study of blood T cells in healthy people across ages. For the second PCR, which ran for roughly 7 to 11 cycles, a sample-barcoded 5' primer and a J-beta primer mix were used. TCRdb reprocessed the 5' RACE reads via MiXCR and lists one record per CDR3 protein. The sample carries roughly 1.4 million distinct CDR3 sequences, 55% to 75% recorded once. Sequencing was carried out using blood. The receptors stem from a man between 18 and 35 years old in good health.

This clonotype is a singleton in its sample. The chain has TRBV4-1 and TRBJ1-6; D is perhaps TRBD1 (6 bases). Trimming took off 0 bases at V and 9 bases at J, with 15 bases between the two ends. The CDR3 is 16 amino acids. From germline, CDR1 is MGHRA and CDR2 YSYEKL. The CDR3 nucleotides are TGCGCCAGCAGCCAAGATGGACAGCCAGTGGGTTCACCCCTCCACTTT. Amino acids: CASSQDGQPVGSPLHF.

This clonotype was detected once. CDR3 protein: CSAWDRARGYTF. CDR3 sequence (DNA): TGCAGTGCCTGGGACAGGGCGCGAGGCTACACCTTC. The J gene is TRBJ1-2, the V gene TRBV20-1, with 9 bases identical to TRBD1. V lost 6 bases to trimming and J lost 8 bases; unmatched junction nucleotides: 7. CDR1 DFQATT and CDR2 SNEGSKA come from the germline V gene (reference sequence). CDR3 length: 12 amino acids.